Listed below are T cell receptor beta chains from one sample, sequenced in a study of identifying expanded T cells in peripheral blood. Profiling relied on immunoSEQ multiplex PCR, and the TCRdb table lists in-frame clones only, not all of them. The sample contains around 120,000 clones, approximately 80% of which appear only once. The sequenced material came from blood. The receptor source for this set is a person aged 18 to 75 in good health. Both conserved end residues are part of each CDR3. A D gene is named only where the DNA matches it firmly. The size field is filled for only some rows; it gives once, few, many or a size class.

V gene: TRBV30; clone size: few; J gene: TRBJ2-7; D gene: -; CDR3 DNA: TGTGCCTGGAGTGTACAGGCCTACGAGCAGTACTTC; CDR3 protein: CAWSVQAYEQYF
V gene: TRBV11-2; clone size: once; J gene: TRBJ1-2; D gene: -; CDR3 DNA: TGTGCCAGCAGCCGATCGGACAGTTATGGCTACACCTTC; CDR3 protein: CASSRSDSYGYTF
V gene: TRBV15; clone size: -; J gene: TRBJ2-2; D gene: -; CDR3 DNA: TGTGCCACCAGCCCAGCGTTGAACACCGGGGAGCTGTTTTTT; CDR3 protein: CATSPALNTGELFF
V gene: TRBV27; clone size: few; J gene: TRBJ1-1; D gene: -; CDR3 DNA: TGTGCCAGCAGTTTAAGGGGCATGAACACTGAAGCTTTCTTT; CDR3 protein: CASSLRGMNTEAFF
V gene: TRBV9; clone size: -; J gene: TRBJ2-7; D gene: -; CDR3 DNA: TGTGCCAGCGGGGATGGCAGTTCCTACGAGCAGTACTTC; CDR3 protein: CASGDGSSYEQYF
V gene: TRBV7-9; clone size: -; J gene: TRBJ1-2; D gene: -; CDR3 DNA: TGTGCCAGCAGCTACCCGGGGCAGGGCTATGGCTACACCTTC; CDR3 protein: CASSYPGQGYGYTF
V gene: TRBV7-2; clone size: -; J gene: TRBJ1-1; D gene: -; CDR3 DNA: TGTGCCAGCAGCCCAGCCGGGACGGTGAACACTGAAGCTTTCTTT; CDR3 protein: CASSPAGTVNTEAFF
V gene: TRBV18; clone size: -; J gene: TRBJ2-7; D gene: -; CDR3 DNA: TGTGCCAGCTCACCTGGTACAGACTACGAGCAGTACTTC; CDR3 protein: CASSPGTDYEQYF
V gene: TRBV30; clone size: -; J gene: TRBJ1-5; D gene: -; CDR3 DNA: TGTGCCTGGAGTATCCCGGGGTATCAGCCCCAGCATTTT; CDR3 protein: CAWSIPGYQPQHF
V gene: TRBV7-9; clone size: -; J gene: TRBJ1-2; D gene: TRBD1; CDR3 DNA: TGTGCCAGCAGCTTAGAAAGCGGACAGGGAAACTACACCTTC; CDR3 protein: CASSLESGQGNYTF
V gene: TRBV9; clone size: -; J gene: TRBJ1-6; D gene: -; CDR3 DNA: TGTGCCAGCAGCGGTTCGGGGGGCGACGGACGGAATTCACCCCTCCACTTT; CDR3 protein: CASSGSGGDGRNSPLHF
V gene: TRBV5-5; clone size: many; J gene: TRBJ1-1; D gene: -; CDR3 DNA: TGTGCCAGCAGCTTGTGGGCCATGAACACTGAAGCTTTCTTT; CDR3 protein: CASSLWAMNTEAFF